This T cell receptor beta chain is drawn from a study of T cell responses to AZD1222 COVID-19 vaccine. Study-wide context: Pooling was applied to second doses at about 4 or about 12 weeks.

Study-wide findings and caveats: Epitopes outside B.1.351 and B.1.1.7 mutated regions reportedly drew nearly half of spike TCRs. The peak T cell response came first, and repertoires were sampled only after it. The donor group comprised mostly white British people and more females; the analysis possibly underestimated clonal diversity.

Turning to this clone: Antigen specificity is unknown.

There are 14 residues in the CDR3. Trimming took 8 bases from V and 2 from J; bases not matched to a gene: 8. CDR1 is MDHEN, CDR2 SYDVKM, per germline. Using immunoSEQ multiplex PCR, the repertoire was profiled, and TCRdb retains in-frame clones only, with some absent. The sample shows approximately 180,000 clones, approximately 91% of them seen only once. The V and J genes are TRBV28 and TRBJ1-2; 7 bases line up with TRBD1. Sequencing was performed on peripheral blood, taken on day 0 of AZD1222 vaccination. This TCR derives from an adult in good health. The CDR3 spells CASLELQGNYGYTF. The DNA of the CDR3 is TGTGCCAGCTTAGAGTTACAGGGGAACTATGGCTACACCTTC.